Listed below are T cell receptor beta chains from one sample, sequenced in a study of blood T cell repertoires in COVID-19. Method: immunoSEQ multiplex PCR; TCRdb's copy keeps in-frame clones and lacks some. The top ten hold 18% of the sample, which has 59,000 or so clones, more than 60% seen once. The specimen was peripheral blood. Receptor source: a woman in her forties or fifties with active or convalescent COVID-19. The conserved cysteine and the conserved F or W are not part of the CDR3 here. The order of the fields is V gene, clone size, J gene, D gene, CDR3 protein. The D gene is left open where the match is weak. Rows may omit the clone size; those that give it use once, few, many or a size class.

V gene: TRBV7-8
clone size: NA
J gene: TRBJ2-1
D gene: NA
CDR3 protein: ASSTRGSGGNEQF

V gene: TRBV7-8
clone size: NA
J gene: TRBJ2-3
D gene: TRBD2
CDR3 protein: ASSSFATSGLPTDTQY

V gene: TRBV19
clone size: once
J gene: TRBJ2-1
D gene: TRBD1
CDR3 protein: ASKGRQGSSYNEQF

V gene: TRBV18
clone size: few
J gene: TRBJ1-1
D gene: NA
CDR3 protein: ASSSRRETGTEAF

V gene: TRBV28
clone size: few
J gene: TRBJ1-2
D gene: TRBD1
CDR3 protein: ASKTDRPFYGYT

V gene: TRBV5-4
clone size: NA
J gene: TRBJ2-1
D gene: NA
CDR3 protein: ASPPPGSTSSYNEQF

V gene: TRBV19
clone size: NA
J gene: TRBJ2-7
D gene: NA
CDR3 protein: ASSILLHYEQY

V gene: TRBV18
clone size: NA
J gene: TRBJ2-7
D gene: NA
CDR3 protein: ASSPGGSASYEQY

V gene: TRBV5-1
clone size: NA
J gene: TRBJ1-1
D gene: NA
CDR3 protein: ASSLYQGNEAF

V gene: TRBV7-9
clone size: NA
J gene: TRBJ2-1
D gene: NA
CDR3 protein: ASSLGWSSYNEQF

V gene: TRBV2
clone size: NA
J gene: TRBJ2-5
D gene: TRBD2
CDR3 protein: ASSSSGKETQY

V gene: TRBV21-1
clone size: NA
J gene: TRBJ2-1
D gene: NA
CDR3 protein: AWLTRRVDEQF

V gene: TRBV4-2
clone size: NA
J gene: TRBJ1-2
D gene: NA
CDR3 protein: ASSQRQREGGYT

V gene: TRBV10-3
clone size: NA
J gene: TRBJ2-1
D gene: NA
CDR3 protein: AISESSQGTYNEQF

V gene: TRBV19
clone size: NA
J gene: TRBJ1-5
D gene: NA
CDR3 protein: ASSIAGADNQPQH

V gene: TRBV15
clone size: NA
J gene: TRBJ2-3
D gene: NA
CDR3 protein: ATSRDYGASSSTDTQY

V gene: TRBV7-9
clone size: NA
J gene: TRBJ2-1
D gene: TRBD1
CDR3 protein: ASSSGDRGLAVGDEQF

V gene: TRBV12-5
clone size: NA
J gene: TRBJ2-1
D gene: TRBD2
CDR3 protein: ASGPSGGTYNEQF

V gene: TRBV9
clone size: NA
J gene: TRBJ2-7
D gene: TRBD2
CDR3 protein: ASSPRGTSGYEQY

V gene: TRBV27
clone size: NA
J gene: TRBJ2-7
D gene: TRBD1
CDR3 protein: ASSPGQMGLYEQY

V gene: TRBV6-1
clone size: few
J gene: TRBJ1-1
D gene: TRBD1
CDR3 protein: ASSESTGGAGTEAF

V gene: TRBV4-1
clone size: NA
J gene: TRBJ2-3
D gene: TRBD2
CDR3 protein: ASSRWTSGSDRADTQY

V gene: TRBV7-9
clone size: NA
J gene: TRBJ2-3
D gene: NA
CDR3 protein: ASSFLAEGADTQY

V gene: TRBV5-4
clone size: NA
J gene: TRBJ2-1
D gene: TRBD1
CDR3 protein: ASSLGQGGEQF

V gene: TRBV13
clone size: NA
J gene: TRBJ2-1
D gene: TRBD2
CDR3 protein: ASSLGAGGNNEQF

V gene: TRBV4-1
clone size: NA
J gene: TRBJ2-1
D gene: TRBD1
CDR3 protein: ASSREGQGINEQF

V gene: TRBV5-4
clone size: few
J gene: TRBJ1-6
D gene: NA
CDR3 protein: ASSLGPTGTNSPLH

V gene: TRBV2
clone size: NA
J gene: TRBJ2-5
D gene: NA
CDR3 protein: ASSPIRAETQY

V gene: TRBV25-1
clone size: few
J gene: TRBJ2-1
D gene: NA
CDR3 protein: ASSETPPTGWNEQF

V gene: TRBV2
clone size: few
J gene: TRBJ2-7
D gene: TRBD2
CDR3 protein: ASNRDYYEQY

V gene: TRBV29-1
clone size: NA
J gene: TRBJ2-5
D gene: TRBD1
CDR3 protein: SAGRDRETQY

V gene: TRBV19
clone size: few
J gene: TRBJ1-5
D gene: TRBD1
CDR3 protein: ASTTDRGGQPQH

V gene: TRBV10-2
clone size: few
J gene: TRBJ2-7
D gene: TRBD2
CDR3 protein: ASSDGTSGRHSYEQY

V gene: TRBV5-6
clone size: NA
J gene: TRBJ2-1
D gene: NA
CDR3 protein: ASSLVGRRVNEQF

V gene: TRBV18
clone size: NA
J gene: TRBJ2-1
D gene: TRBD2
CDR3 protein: ASSPLAGGTYNEQF

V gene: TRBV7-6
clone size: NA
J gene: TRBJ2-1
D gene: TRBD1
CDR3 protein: ASSLGGTGGGGRRNEQF

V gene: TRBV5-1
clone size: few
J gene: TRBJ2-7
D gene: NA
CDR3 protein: ASSLGLSEQY

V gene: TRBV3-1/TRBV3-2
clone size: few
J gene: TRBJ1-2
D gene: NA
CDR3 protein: ASSQVSTNYGYT

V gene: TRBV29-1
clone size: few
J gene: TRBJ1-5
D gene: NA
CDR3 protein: SVAQGNSNQPQH

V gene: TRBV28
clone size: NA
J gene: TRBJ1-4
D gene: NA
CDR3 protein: ASTSWAEKLF

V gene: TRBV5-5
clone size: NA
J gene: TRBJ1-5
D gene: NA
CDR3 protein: ASSFEGGNQPQH

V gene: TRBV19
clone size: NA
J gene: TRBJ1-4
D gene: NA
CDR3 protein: ASSIGPTSTNEKLF

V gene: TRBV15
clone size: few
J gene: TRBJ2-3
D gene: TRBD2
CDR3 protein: ATSRGLATDTQY